These T cell receptor beta chains were read from a single sample in a study of Tregs in tolerant kidney transplant recipients. Generated by immunoSEQ multiplex PCR, the TCRdb table keeps only in-frame clones and is missing some. The sample contains approximately 50,000 clones, approximately 90% of which appear only once. Sequenced material: CD8+ T cells from blood (PBMCs), taken 24 months after the transplant. The receptors derive from a human patient who received a combined kidney and bone marrow transplant. The T cells may come from the graft donor. Each CDR3 is given with its conserved first and last residue. The D gene is left open where the match is weak. Only some rows state a clone size, as once, few, many or a class for expanded clones.

D,V,J,size,DNA,CDR3
NA,TRBV7-2,TRBJ1-2,NA,TGTGCCAGCAGCTTACTCCCGGCGGATCTAGAAGGCTACACCTTC,CASSLLPADLEGYTF
NA,TRBV11-3,TRBJ1-2,NA,TGTGCCAGCAGCTTAGGTCCCCACCCGGGACTCCTAAACTATGGCTACACCTTC,CASSLGPHPGLLNYGYTF
TRBD1,TRBV19,TRBJ1-6,NA,TGTGCCAGTAGTATTTTCGGGACAGAGAATTCACCCCTCCACTTT,CASSIFGTENSPLHF
TRBD1,TRBV28,TRBJ2-7,NA,TGTGCCAGCAGTTTATTCCCGAGGACAGGAGCCTACGAGCAGTACTTC,CASSLFPRTGAYEQYF
NA,TRBV4-1,TRBJ1-2,NA,TGCGCCAGCAGCCAAAGTTATAGTGACTACACCTTC,CASSQSYSDYTF
NA,TRBV19,TRBJ1-3,NA,TGTGCCAGTAGTATATCATTAGCTGGAAACACCATATATTTT,CASSISLAGNTIYF
NA,TRBV2,TRBJ1-2,NA,TGTGCCAGCAGTGAAGCGGCAGGGTCACATGGCTACACCTTC,CASSEAAGSHGYTF
NA,TRBV9,TRBJ1-2,NA,TGTGCCAGCAGCTATGGCCATGGCTACACCTTC,CASSYGHGYTF
NA,TRBV4-1,TRBJ1-6,NA,TGCGCCAGCAGCCAAGAATCCGGGTACCATAATTCACCCCTCCACTTT,CASSQESGYHNSPLHF
TRBD1,TRBV2,TRBJ1-4,few,TGTGCCAGCAGTGAAGGGAGACAGGGTGAAAAACTGTTTTTT,CASSEGRQGEKLFF
TRBD2,TRBV7-8,TRBJ2-2,NA,TGTGCCAGCAGCCCCTGGACTAGCGGTGGGAACACCGGGGAGCTGTTTTTT,CASSPWTSGGNTGELFF
TRBD2,TRBV7-2,TRBJ2-7,NA,TGTGCCAGCAGCCCTCCCGAGCGGGAGGGCCGGGAGCAGTACTTC,CASSPPEREGREQYF
NA,TRBV29-1,TRBJ1-3,NA,TGCAGCGTTGTATCGAACACCATATATTTT,CSVVSNTIYF
NA,TRBV5-1,TRBJ2-7,NA,TGCGCCAGCAGCTTGTCCATCCACGAGCAGTACTTC,CASSLSIHEQYF
NA,TRBV6-5,TRBJ1-2,NA,TGTGCCAGCAGTTACAGGGGTGGGGCCTATGGCTACACCTTC,CASSYRGGAYGYTF